This T cell receptor (beta chain) was recorded in a study of molecular identifiers for immune sequencing clone quantification. Findings and caveats of the study: Spiked Jurkat TCR RNA equivalent to one cell was reportedly detectable in roughly 1 million naive cells. In CMV-specific effectors, clones above 20 copies held over 98% of molecules; naive, under 1%.

TCRdb re-called the PCR reads through MiXCR, storing one row per CDR3 protein. Seen here are about 510,000 distinct CDR3 sequences, over 20% observed once, and the top ten hold about 0.8%. V dropped 6 bases and J dropped 1 base, with 19 bases sitting between them. The CDR3 has 17 amino acids. Germline CDR1 MNHEY, CDR2 SMNVEV (reference sequence). This clonotype has a handful of counts. No antigen is known for it. This clonotype originated in a human donor in good health. Some libraries in this study had Jurkat cell RNA spiked in. This rearrangement joins TRBV27 to TRBJ1-5, with D perhaps TRBD1 (5 bases). Sequenced: naive CD8+ T cells from blood, with Jurkat cell RNA spiked in. Regarding subset: FACS-sorted CD8+CD4-CCR7+CD45RA+ naive T cells. The CDR3 reads CASSPGGLRVSNQPQHF. Written as DNA, the CDR3 is TGTGCCAGCAGCCCCGGGGGGTTGCGTGTAAGCAATCAGCCCCAGCATTTT.